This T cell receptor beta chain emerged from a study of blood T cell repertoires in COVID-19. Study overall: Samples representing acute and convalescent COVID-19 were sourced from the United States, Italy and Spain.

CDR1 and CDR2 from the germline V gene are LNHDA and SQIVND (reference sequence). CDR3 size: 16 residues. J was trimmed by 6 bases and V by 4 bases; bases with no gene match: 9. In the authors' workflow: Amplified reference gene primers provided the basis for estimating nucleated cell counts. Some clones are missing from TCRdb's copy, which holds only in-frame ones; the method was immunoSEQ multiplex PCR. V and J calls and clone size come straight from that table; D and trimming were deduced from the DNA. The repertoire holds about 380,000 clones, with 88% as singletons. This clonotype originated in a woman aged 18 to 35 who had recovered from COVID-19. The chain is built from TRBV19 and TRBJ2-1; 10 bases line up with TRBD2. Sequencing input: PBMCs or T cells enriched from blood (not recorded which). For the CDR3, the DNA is TGTGCCAGTAGTAAGTTAAGCGGGGGGGCTCGCAATGAGCAGTTCTTC. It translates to CASSKLSGGARNEQFF.